Each of the 18 T cell receptor beta chains below was sequenced from the same sample in a study of T-cell memory formation after mild COVID-19. Each CDR3 protein is one row after TCRdb ran MiXCR on the 5' RACE reads. The table shows about 600,000 distinct CDR3 sequences, with less than 25% occurring only once. The sequenced sample was PBMCs or a T cell subset sorted from them (not recorded which). The receptors were gathered from an adult woman who had mild COVID-19 (a few samples of this study predate the infection). Cell type and time point are not known.

This clonotype was recorded many times. The V gene is TRBV4-1, the J gene TRBJ2-2, with 7 nucleotides matching TRBD1. The V segment lost 4 bases and the J segment 3 bases; nucleotides outside the gene matches: 8. Germline V gene lookup returns CDR1 MGHRA and CDR2 YSYEKL. This CDR3 is 16 amino acids long. In nucleotides, the CDR3 is TGCGCCAGCAGCCTCAGGGGGTCTTCCGACACCGGGGAGCTGTTTTTT. Translating it yields CASSLRGSSDTGELFF.

This clonotype was picked up a small number of times. The CDR3 DNA reads TGTGCCAGCAGCCTTAGCGGTACCCGGTACCAAGAGACCCAGTACTTC. Its translation is CASSLSGTRYQETQYF. The chain combines TRBV7-9 with TRBJ2-5; a possible D gene is TRBD2 (6 bases). The V end lost 5 bases, the J end lost 0 bases, and 16 bases lay between the germline ends. The CDR3 sequence is 16 residues long. Germline CDR1 and CDR2: SEHNR and FQNEAQ (reference sequence).

This chain joins TRBV4-3 and TRBJ2-1; 9 bases are shared with TRBD1. V shed 4 bases and J 8 bases; nucleotides not matched to a gene: 6. The CDR3 length is 14 residues. In germline, CDR1 is LGHNA, CDR2 YSLEER. The CDR3 protein is CASSPGTGWYEQFF. The CDR3 region has the DNA TGCGCCAGCAGCCCGGGGACAGGGTGGTATGAGCAGTTCTTC.

The V gene is TRBV30, the J gene TRBJ1-3; D is undetermined. CDR1 is GTSNPN and CDR2 is SVGIG in the germline V gene (reference sequence). The CDR3 spans 15 residues. Trimming took 0 bases from V and 0 from J, leaving 9 bases between them. CDR3 region: CAWSVRGVSGNTIYF. The CDR3 region has the DNA TGTGCCTGGAGTGTACGGGGAGTCTCTGGAAACACCATATATTTT.

This clonotype has ten or more counts. The chain has TRBV7-6 and TRBJ1-3; possibly TRBD1 for D (6 bases). V was shortened by 5 bases and J by 0 bases, with 17 bases between the two germline ends. In germline, CDR1 is SGHVS, CDR2 FNYEAQ. This CDR3 comprises 17 residues. CDR3 sequence (DNA): TGTGCCAGCAGCCACCCCGGGACAACTAGCTCTGGAAACACCATATATTTT. Translating gives CASSHPGTTSSGNTIYF.

This chain links TRBV24-1 with TRBJ2-7; D is perhaps TRBD2 (6 bases). Looked up from germline, CDR1 is KGHDR and CDR2 is SFDVKD. The CDR3 loop spans 14 amino acids. V lost 3 bases, J lost 4 bases, and 12 bases lay in between. The CDR3 here is CATSDPWRGYEQYF. The CDR3 DNA is TGTGCCACCAGTGATCCCTGGAGGGGTTACGAGCAGTACTTC.

The CDR3 nucleotides are TGTGCCAGCAAGCGTTCGGGGGGGCCCCAAGAGACCCAGTACTTC. Translated: CASKRSGGPQETQYF. This chain uses TRBV2 with TRBJ2-5, with 8 bases fitting TRBD2. The CDR3 consists of 15 residues. Germline V gene data show CDR1 as SNHLY and CDR2 as FYNNEI. V shed 7 bases, J shed 1 base, and the junction held 8 bases outside the gene matches.

V usage is TRBV20-1 and J usage is TRBJ2-3; 9 bases are a match to TRBD1. This CDR3 region has 15 residues. CDR1 is DFQATT, CDR2 SNEGSKA, per germline (reference sequence). Germline trimming cut 2 bases from V and 4 bases from J; bases unmatched to any gene: 7. The CDR3: CSARRDRDLPDTQYF. As DNA, the CDR3 is TGCAGTGCTAGACGGGACAGGGATTTGCCAGATACGCAGTATTTT.

This rearrangement joins TRBV20-1 to TRBJ2-3, with 12 bases lining up with TRBD2. V shed 7 bases, J shed 5 bases, and the junction held 10 bases outside the gene matches. The length of the CDR3 is 15 residues. The germline CDR1 and CDR2 sequences are DFQATT and SNEGSKA (reference sequence). CDR3 residues: CSVETSGRSLDTQYF. In DNA form, the CDR3 reads TGCAGTGTGGAGACTAGCGGGAGAAGTTTAGATACGCAGTATTTT.

In its sample, this clonotype was seen a few times. The rearrangement uses TRBV25-1 and TRBJ1-5; maybe TRBD1 (6 bases). The V end lost 6 bases, the J end lost 7 bases, and 16 bases lay between the germline ends. Germline-derived CDR1 and CDR2 are MGHDK and SYGVNS. The length of the CDR3 is 14 residues. As DNA, the CDR3 is TGTGCCAGCAGAGAAACAGGGTTTGGGCAGCCCCAGCATTTT. Translation: CASRETGFGQPQHF.

The CDR3 is CASSALGAKWGTIYF. CDR3 nucleotide sequence: TGTGCCAGCAGCGCCCTAGGGGCGAAGTGGGGCACCATATATTTT. The chain employs TRBV9 and TRBJ1-3; D perhaps matches TRBD1 (5 bases). The CDR3 is 15 residues long. Germline values: CDR1 SGDLS, CDR2 YYNGEE. Trimming took off 3 bases at V and 9 bases at J, with 19 bases between the two ends.

Many counts were recorded for this clonotype. This sequence joins TRBV11-2 and TRBJ2-7, with D possibly TRBD2 on 5 matching bases. The CDR3 consists of 16 residues. Germline values: CDR1 SGHAT, CDR2 FQNNGV. V was cut by 5 bases and J by 0 bases, with 17 bases left in between. CDR3 sequence reads: CASSPKVRDSSYEQYF. In DNA, the CDR3 is TGTGCCAGCAGCCCCAAAGTGAGGGATAGCTCCTACGAGCAGTACTTC. The complete variable domain, with remaining parts taken from reference TRBV11-2 and TRBJ2-7, reads EAGVAQSPRYKIIEKRQSVAFWCNPISGHATLYWYQQILGQGPKLLIQFQNNGVVDDSQLPKDRFSAERLKGVDSTLKIQPAKLEDSAVYLCASSPKVRDSSYEQYFGPGTRLTVT.

The chain employs TRBV4-1 and TRBJ2-7, with 10 bases that match TRBD1. The CDR3 has 13 residues. The J segment lost 7 bases and the V segment lost 6 bases, leaving 6 bases of the junction unmatched. Germline V CDR1 and CDR2: MGHRA, YSYEKL. CDR3 sequence (DNA): TGCGCCAGCAGAGGGACAGGGGATAGGGAGCAGTACTTC. As protein: CASRGTGDREQYF.

This clonotype was picked up a small number of times. The V gene is TRBV7-2, the J gene TRBJ2-3; D is unresolved. Germline V CDR1 and CDR2: SGHTA, FQGNSA. Trimming pared 2 bases from V and 5 bases from J, leaving 8 bases between. The CDR3 is made up of 13 amino acids. The CDR3 bases are TGTGCCAGCAGCTTATCTTCTTTAGATACGCAGTATTTT. Translating it yields CASSLSSLDTQYF.

The chain links TRBV5-1 to TRBJ2-7; D may be TRBD1 (5 bases). CDR3 length: 15 residues. Trimming pared 6 bases from V and 5 bases from J, leaving 21 bases between. Per germline, CDR1 SGHRS and CDR2 YFSETQ. CDR3 protein: CASTTSQPTGNEQYV. For the CDR3, the DNA is TGCGCCAGCACCACCTCGCAGCCCACAGGAAACGAGCAGTACGTC.

This clonotype was seen only a few times. The chain links TRBV5-5 to TRBJ1-2; 8 nucleotides match TRBD1. In germline, CDR1 is SGHKS, CDR2 YYEKEE (reference sequence). With 4 bases clipped from V and 5 bases from J, the junction kept 10 bases outside the gene matches. The CDR3 totals 15 residues. CDR3 in DNA: TGTGCCAGCAGCCCAGGAGACAGGGGAGGGTATGGCTACACCTTC. Translated: CASSPGDRGGYGYTF.

The rearrangement joins TRBV7-9 to TRBJ2-4; perhaps TRBD2 as D (7 bases). The germline V and J ends were trimmed by 4 bases and 0 bases, with 19 bases remaining between them. Germline loops: CDR1 SEHNR, CDR2 FQNEAQ (reference sequence). This CDR3 has 18 amino acids. CDR3 protein: CASSSSGTPPLAKNIQYF. CDR3 DNA sequence: TGTGCCAGCAGCTCCAGCGGGACACCTCCCCTAGCCAAAAACATTCAGTACTTC.

The rearrangement joins TRBV29-1 to TRBJ1-1, with D perhaps TRBD1 (6 bases). With 6 bases removed from V and 5 bases from J, the gap between germline ends came to 19 bases. CDR1 is SQVTM, CDR2 ANQGSEA, per germline. The CDR3 spans 14 residues. CDR3 loop: CSVEVGASSTEAFF. CDR3 coding DNA: TGCAGCGTGGAGGTGGGGGCTTCGAGTACTGAAGCTTTCTTT.